This record covers a single T cell receptor (beta chain). What it recognizes is unknown. CDR3 length: 17 residues. The junction had 9 bases not matched to a gene; V was cut back by 1 base and J by 6 bases. Per the germline V gene, CDR1 is SGHAT and CDR2 is FQNNGV. TCRdb fed the reads into MiXCR, producing one record per CDR3 protein. The table shows approximately 120,000 distinct CDR3 sequences, with roughly 32% occurring only once. The data were obtained in a study of T cell repertoires in cytomegalovirus infection. Study-wide findings and caveats: Summed frequency of public TCR beta families distinguished CMV carriers with the relevant HLA.

The V call is TRBV11-2, the J call TRBJ2-3; 11 bases match TRBD2. The receptor comes from a human donor in good health (CMV status not recorded). Some clones in this sample may be carry-over from other donors' samples. The material sequenced was CD8+ T cells from cultured PBMCs, taken from culture after CMV antigen stimulation. CDR3 in amino acids: CASSLGSSGGAGDTQYF. Written as DNA, the CDR3 is TGTGCCAGCAGCTTAGGAAGTAGCGGGGGGGCAGGGGATACGCAGTATTTT.